This T cell receptor (beta chain) was obtained from a study of cytomegalovirus exposure and HLA in healthy donors. General observations from the study: Despite most TCR sequences being rare, some public TCRs occurred in many donors. Available immune exposure information was restricted to CMV serostatus only.

A remark on this clone: The antigen remains unidentified. The sample carries other DNA sequences with the same CDR3.

The PCR employed 60 Vbeta primers together with 13 Jbeta primers. Produced via immunoSEQ multiplex PCR; TCRdb's table is partial and in-frame only. The table lists roughly 130,000 clones, roughly 74% of them singletons. Germline V lookup: CDR1 SQVTM, CDR2 ANQGSEA. With 6 bases clipped from V and 4 bases from J, the junction kept 8 bases outside the gene matches. The CDR3 length is 14 residues. The TCR was taken from a man aged 35-49 years in good health and CMV-seropositive. Sequenced sample: PBMCs. V and J are TRBV29-1 and TRBJ1-2, with 10 nucleotides matching TRBD1. The CDR3 spells CSVVDRGLFYGYTF. As DNA, the CDR3 is TGCAGCGTCGTTGACAGGGGGCTTTTCTATGGCTACACCTTC.